A single sample is the source of the 20 T cell receptor beta chains below, sequenced in a study of T cell clonality in common variable immunodeficiency. Profiling relied on immunoSEQ multiplex PCR, and the TCRdb table lists in-frame clones only, not all of them. Sampling found more than 25,000 clones, none seen once. Study findings and constraints: Fewer deletions and N-nucleotide insertions were reportedly seen in common variable immunodeficiency TCR beta sequences.

The antigens of these receptors remain unknown. The sequenced sample was peripheral blood mononuclear cells. The receptor source for this set is a human donor with common variable immunodeficiency.

As for this clone: Read coverage stops 3 residues before the CDR3 terminus; the germline J gene supplies the remainder. The J gene is TRBJ2-7, the V gene TRBV7-9; no firm D call. CDR1 is SEHNR, CDR2 FQNEAQ, per germline (reference sequence). The CDR3 has 13 amino acids. V was shortened by 0 bases and J by 3 bases, with 6 bases between the two germline ends. The CDR3 reads CASSLATNYEQYF. The CDR3 DNA, read in part, is TGTGCCAGCAGCTTAGCGACAAACTACGAG.

In its sample, this clone was seen many times. The read halts 3 residues ahead of the CDR3 end, with the missing end drawn from the germline J gene. V and J are TRBV5-1 and TRBJ2-7; 7 bases align to TRBD2. Germline trimming cut 1 base from V and 5 bases from J; bases unmatched to any gene: 12. The germline V gene encodes CDR1 SGHRS and CDR2 YFSETQ. The CDR3 covers 16 residues. CDR3 DNA (partial): TGCGCCAGCAGCTTGTTACCGAAGCGGGATTCGGACGAG. Protein: CASSLLPKRDSDE. The entire CDR3 reads CASSLLPKRDSDEQYF.

This clone is medium-sized within its sample. The CDR3 is cut off 3 residues early in the read; its end comes from the germline J gene. The genes are TRBV7-8 and TRBJ1-2, with a tentative D call TRBD1 (6 bases). Per the germline V gene, CDR1 is SGHVS and CDR2 is FQNEAQ. The CDR3 is made up of 13 amino acids. V was clipped by 7 bases and J by 3 bases, with 12 bases between them. Incomplete CDR3 DNA: TGTGCCAGCACTATGAACAGGGACTATGGC. Protein sequence: CASTMNRDYG. In full, the CDR3 reads CASTMNRDYGYTF.

Of note for this clone: With the read ending 3 residues before the CDR3 end, the germline J gene is used to fill in that end. V usage is TRBV7-2 and J usage is TRBJ1-1; D remains unclear. CDR3 size: 14 residues. The germline V gene has CDR1 SGHTA and CDR2 FQGNSA. Trimming took off 1 base at V and 6 bases at J, with 12 bases between the two ends. This CDR3 is CASSLEAYGAEAFF. The covered CDR3 bases are TGTGCCAGCAGCTTAGAAGCCTACGGGGCTGAA.

This clone was counted ten times or more. The observed sequence ends 3 residues before the CDR3 terminus, with the missing tail filled in from the germline J gene. The chain is built from TRBV30 and TRBJ1-1; 7 bases fit TRBD1. This CDR3 comprises 14 residues. Germline lookup yields CDR1 GTSNPN and CDR2 SVGIG (reference sequence). Trimming removed 3 bases from V and 4 bases from J; junction bases left unmatched: 8. CDR3: CAWRAQGSGTEAFF. The CDR3 bases that were read are TGTGCCTGGAGGGCACAGGGGTCTGGCACTGAA. The complete variable domain, with remaining parts taken from reference TRBV30 and TRBJ1-1, reads SQTIHQWPATLVQPVGSPLSLECTVEGTSNPNLYWYRQAAGRGLQLLFYSVGIGQISSEVPQNLSASRPQDRQFILSSKKLLLSDSGFYLCAWRAQGSGTEAFFGQGTRLTVV.

This clone appeared a few times. The sequence runs out 3 residues before the end of the CDR3; the remainder is reconstructed from the germline J gene. The chain combines TRBV18 with TRBJ1-5; the D gene is possibly TRBD1 (6 bases). Trimming pared 4 bases from V and 6 bases from J, leaving 16 bases between. The CDR3 runs to 15 residues. Looked up from germline, CDR1 is KGHSH and CDR2 is LQKENI. Here the CDR3 reads CASSLDRSGSQPQHF. The CDR3 DNA, read in part, is TGTGCCAGCTCACTCGACAGGTCCGGAAGTCAGCCC. The variable domain in full, with the rest retrieved from reference TRBV18 and TRBJ1-5, is NAGVMQNPRHLVRRRGQEARLRCSPMKGHSHVYWYRQLPEEGLKFMVYLQKENIIDESGMPKERFSAEFPKEGPSILRIQQVVRGDSAAYFCASSLDRSGSQPQHFGDGTRLSIL.

This clone was observed a few times. The read gets to within 3 residues of the CDR3 end, and the germline J gene fills in the rest. The chain is built from TRBV19 and TRBJ1-2; the D gene is possibly TRBD1 (5 bases). Germline CDR1 LNHDA, CDR2 SQIVND (reference sequence). V lost 1 base and J 4 bases, leaving 13 bases between the germline ends. There are 15 residues in the CDR3. The CDR3 here is CASSIVNLQGYGYTF. The CDR3 DNA, read in part, is TGTGCCAGTAGTATAGTAAACCTTCAGGGCTATGGC.

Note on this clone: The read ends 3 residues before the CDR3 terminus; that terminus is restored from the germline J gene. The V gene is TRBV6-2 or TRBV6-3, the J gene TRBJ2-5, with TRBD1 identical over 10 bases. CDR1 and CDR2 (germline): MNHEY, SVGEGT. V lost 4 bases and J lost 5; bases outside the gene matches: 7. There are 15 residues in the CDR3. This CDR3 is CASSSRDRGEETQYF. The CDR3 DNA, read in part, is TGTGCCAGCAGTTCCCGGGACAGGGGTGAGGAGACC.

This clone appeared many times. The read ends 3 residues shy of where the CDR3 ends; the end is completed using the germline J gene. This sequence joins TRBV7-9 and TRBJ1-6, with D perhaps TRBD1 (5 bases). The CDR3 is 14 residues long. V was cut by 10 bases and J by 3 bases, with 13 bases left in between. Per the germline V gene, CDR1 is SEHNR and CDR2 is FQNEAQ (reference sequence). The sequenced CDR3 bases are TGTGCCACCCGTACGGGGGACTATAATTCACCC. This codes for CATRTGDYNSP. The CDR3 in full is CATRTGDYNSPLHF.

Note on this clone: Sequencing ends 3 residues short of the CDR3 end; the germline J gene provides the rest. The rearrangement uses TRBV20-1 and TRBJ2-1; 10 bases match TRBD2. Per germline, CDR1 DFQATT and CDR2 SNEGSKA (reference sequence). The J segment lost 3 bases and the V segment lost 5 bases, leaving 10 bases of the junction unmatched. The CDR3 has 16 residues. The chain's CDR3 is CSAGLRLAGNYNEQFF. CDR3 bases read: TGCAGTGCTGGATTAAGACTAGCGGGTAACTACAATGAG.

This clone showed up many times. The CDR3 end falls 3 residues outside the read, so it is completed with the germline J gene. The V and J genes are TRBV14 and TRBJ1-3; D is uncertain. CDR1 SGHDN and CDR2 FVKESK come from the germline V gene. V shed 1 base and J shed 4 bases, with 5 bases lying between them. The CDR3 has 13 residues. This chain's CDR3 is CASSQGAGNTIYF. Incomplete CDR3 DNA: TGTGCCAGCAGCCAAGGGGCAGGAAACACC.

Note on this clone: The read falls 3 residues short of the CDR3 end, and the missing part is taken from the germline J gene. This chain uses TRBV7-2 with TRBJ2-1; perhaps TRBD1 as D (5 bases). Between the trimmed V and J ends, which lost 6 bases and 8 bases, there was a span of 14 bases. CDR1 SGHTA and CDR2 FQGNSA come from the germline V gene. The CDR3 is 13 amino acids. The covered CDR3 bases are TGTGCCAGCAGACAGGAAGTAGGCCATGAG. It specifies CASRQEVGHE. The whole CDR3 reads CASRQEVGHEQFF.

This clone was counted only a few times. Read coverage stops 3 residues before the CDR3 terminus; the germline J gene supplies the remainder. V gene TRBV7-8 combines with J gene TRBJ2-7; 7 bases line up with TRBD1. CDR3 length: 15 amino acids. CDR1 is SGHVS and CDR2 is FQNEAQ in the germline V gene. The ends lost 4 bases at V and 0 bases at J; junction bases unmatched: 6. CDR3 bases read: TGTGCCAGCAGCTCCTACAGGGGAAGCTCCTACGAG. Encoded protein: CASSSYRGSSYE. The complete CDR3 reads CASSSYRGSSYEQYF.

In its sample, this clone was seen many times. Read data end 3 residues before the CDR3 end; the end is taken from the germline J gene. The chain couples TRBV29-1 to TRBJ2-2, with TRBD2 identical over 8 bases. The CDR3 loop spans 12 amino acids. In germline, CDR1 is SQVTM, CDR2 ANQGSEA. Trimming cost V 6 bases and J 7 bases; bases outside gene matches: 4. The CDR3 is CSVRAGVGELFF. The DNA read from the CDR3 is TGCAGCGTCCGAGCGGGGGTCGGGGAG.

A remark on this clone: The read ends 3 residues shy of where the CDR3 ends; the end is completed using the germline J gene. The rearrangement uses TRBV7-9 and TRBJ1-3; TRBD1 agrees at 7 bases. The CDR3 consists of 15 residues. Germline V CDR1 and CDR2: SEHNR, FQNEAQ (reference sequence). Trimming cost V 4 bases and J 0 bases; bases outside gene matches: 3. The CDR3 protein is CASSSGQSSGNTIYF. Incomplete CDR3 DNA: TGTGCCAGCAGCTCGGGACAGAGCTCTGGAAACACC.

With regard to this clone: The read terminates 3 residues ahead of where the CDR3 ends, so the germline J gene completes it. The chain employs TRBV13 and TRBJ1-1; 8 positions agree with TRBD1. CDR3 length equals 17 residues. CDR1 is PRHDT, CDR2 FYEKMQ, per germline (reference sequence). V shed 5 bases and J 0 bases; nucleotides not matched to a gene: 11. CDR3 DNA, as far as it was read: TGTGCCAGCAGCCCGACAGGGGCTAACCTCTTGAACACTGAA. Translated: CASSPTGANLLNTE. The complete CDR3 reads CASSPTGANLLNTEAFF.

This clone was picked up a small number of times. The read finishes 3 residues shy of the CDR3 end, and the germline J gene is used to complete it. The chain has TRBV7-3 and TRBJ2-1; the D gene is possibly TRBD1 (5 bases). CDR1 and CDR2 from the germline V gene are SGHTA and FQGTGA. This CDR3 comprises 13 residues. The V end was cut by 5 bases, the J end by 5 bases, with 10 bases between. CDR3 bases read: TGTGCCAGCAGCCAGGACATTAACAATGAG. Its translation: CASSQDINNE. The whole CDR3 reads CASSQDINNEQFF. The full variable domain, in which reference TRBV7-3 and TRBJ2-1 provide the parts outside the CDR3, is GAGVSQTPSNKVTEKGKYVELRCDPISGHTALYWYRQSLGQGPEFLIYFQGTGAADDSGLPNDRFFAVRPEGSVSTLKIQRTERGDSAVYLCASSQDINNEQFFGPGTRLTVL.

Turning to this clone: The read terminates 3 residues before the CDR3 end, so the remaining end is supplied by the germline J gene. This rearrangement joins TRBV2 to TRBJ2-1; TRBD2 might be the D (5 bases). The germline V gene has CDR1 SNHLY and CDR2 FYNNEI. CDR3 length equals 18 residues. With 8 bases removed from V and 0 bases from J, the gap between germline ends came to 23 bases. CDR3 DNA (partial): TGTGCCAGCGGTCAGCGGAAGGTTCCATACAGCTCCTACAATGAG. It encodes CASGQRKVPYSSYNE. The entire CDR3 sequence reads CASGQRKVPYSSYNEQFF.

Points on this clone: The read halts 3 residues ahead of the CDR3 end, with the missing end drawn from the germline J gene. J is TRBJ2-1 and V is TRBV20-1, with 7 bases matching TRBD2. Germline V lookup: CDR1 DFQATT, CDR2 SNEGSKA (reference sequence). The J segment lost 2 bases and the V segment lost 2 bases, leaving 12 bases of the junction unmatched. The CDR3 loop spans 17 amino acids. The DNA read from the CDR3 is TGCAGTGCTAGACCTAGCGGCCTCGACGGGACCTACAATGAG. Amino acids: CSARPSGLDGTYNE. Given in full, the CDR3 is CSARPSGLDGTYNEQFF.

This clone was detected many times. The read terminates 3 residues before the CDR3 end, so the remaining end is supplied by the germline J gene. The chain links TRBV30 to TRBJ2-2; 15 positions agree with TRBD2. This CDR3 region has 17 residues. The germline V gene encodes CDR1 GTSNPN and CDR2 SVGIG (reference sequence). Losses at the gene ends were 5 bases for V and 3 bases for J; bases not matched to a gene: 7. The CDR3 here is CAWGGGLAGGYTGELFF. The part of the CDR3 DNA that was read is TGTGCCTGGGGTGGGGGACTAGCGGGAGGTTACACCGGGGAG. The full variable domain, in which reference TRBV30 and TRBJ2-2 provide the parts outside the CDR3, is SQTIHQWPATLVQPVGSPLSLECTVEGTSNPNLYWYRQAAGRGLQLLFYSVGIGQISSEVPQNLSASRPQDRQFILSSKKLLLSDSGFYLCAWGGGLAGGYTGELFFGEGSRLTVL.